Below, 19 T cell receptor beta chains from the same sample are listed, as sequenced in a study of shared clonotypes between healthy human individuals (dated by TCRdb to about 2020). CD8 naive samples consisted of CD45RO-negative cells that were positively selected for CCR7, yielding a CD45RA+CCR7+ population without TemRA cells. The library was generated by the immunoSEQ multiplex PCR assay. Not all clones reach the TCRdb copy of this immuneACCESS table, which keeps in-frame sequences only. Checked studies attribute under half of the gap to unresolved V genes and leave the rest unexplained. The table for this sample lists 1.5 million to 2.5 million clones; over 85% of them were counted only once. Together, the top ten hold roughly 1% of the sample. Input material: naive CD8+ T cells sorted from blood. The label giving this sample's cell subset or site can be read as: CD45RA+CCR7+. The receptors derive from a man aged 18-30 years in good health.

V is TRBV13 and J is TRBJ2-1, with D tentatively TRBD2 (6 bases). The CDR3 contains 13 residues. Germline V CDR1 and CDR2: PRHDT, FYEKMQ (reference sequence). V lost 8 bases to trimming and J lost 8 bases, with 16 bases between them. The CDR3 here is CASRSYREYEQFF. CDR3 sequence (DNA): TGTGCCAGCCGGTCCTACCGGGAGTATGAGCAGTTCTTC.

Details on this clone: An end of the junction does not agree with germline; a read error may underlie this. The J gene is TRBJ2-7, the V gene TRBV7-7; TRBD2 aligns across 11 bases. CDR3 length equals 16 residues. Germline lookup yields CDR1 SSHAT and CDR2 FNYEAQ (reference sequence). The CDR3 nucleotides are TGTGCTAGCAGCCTATTCCCCGGGACTAGCGGCTCCGAGCAGTACTTC. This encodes CASSLFPGTSGSEQYF.

In DNA form, the CDR3 reads TGTGCCAGCAGCACTTTACAGGGGATGGCCTACAATGAGCAGTTCTTC. Protein sequence: CASSTLQGMAYNEQFF. The chain couples TRBV5-6 to TRBJ2-1; TRBD1 matches 7 bases. Germline V gene sequence: CDR1 SGHDT, CDR2 YYEEEE. V lost 4 bases to trimming and J lost 2 bases; unmatched junction nucleotides: 9. There are 16 residues in the CDR3.

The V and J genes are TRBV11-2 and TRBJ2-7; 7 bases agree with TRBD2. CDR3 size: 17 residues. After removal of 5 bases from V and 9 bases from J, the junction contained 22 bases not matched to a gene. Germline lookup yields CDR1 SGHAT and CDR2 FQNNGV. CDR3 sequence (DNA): TGTGCCAGCAGCCCTTCACCTCGAACTAGCGTTCCAGAAGGGCAGTACTTC. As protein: CASSPSPRTSVPEGQYF.

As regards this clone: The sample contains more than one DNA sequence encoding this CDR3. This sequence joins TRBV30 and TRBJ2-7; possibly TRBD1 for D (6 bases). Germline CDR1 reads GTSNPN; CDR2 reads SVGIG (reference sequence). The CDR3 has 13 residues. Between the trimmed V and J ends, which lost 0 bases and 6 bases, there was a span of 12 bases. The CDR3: CAWSVQGGSEQYF. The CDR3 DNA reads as TGTGCCTGGAGTGTACAAGGGGGTTCCGAGCAGTACTTC. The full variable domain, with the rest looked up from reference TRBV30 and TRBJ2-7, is SQTIHQWPATLVQPVGSPLSLECTVEGTSNPNLYWYRQAAGRGLQLLFYSVGIGQISSEVPQNLSASRPQDRQFILSSKKLLLSDSGFYLCAWSVQGGSEQYFGPGTRLTVT.

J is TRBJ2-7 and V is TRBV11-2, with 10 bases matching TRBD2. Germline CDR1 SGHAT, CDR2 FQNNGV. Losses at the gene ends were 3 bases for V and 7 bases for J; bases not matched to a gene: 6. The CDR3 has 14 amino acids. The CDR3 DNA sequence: TGTGCCAGCAGCTTGACTGAACTAGCGGGAGAGCAGTACTTC. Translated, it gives CASSLTELAGEQYF.

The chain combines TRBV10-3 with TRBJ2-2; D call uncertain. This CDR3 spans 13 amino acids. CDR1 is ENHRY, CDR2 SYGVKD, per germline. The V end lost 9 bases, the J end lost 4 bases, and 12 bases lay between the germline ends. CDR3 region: CAIGLESTGELFF. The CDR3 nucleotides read TGTGCCATTGGGCTTGAGAGCACCGGGGAGCTGTTTTTT.

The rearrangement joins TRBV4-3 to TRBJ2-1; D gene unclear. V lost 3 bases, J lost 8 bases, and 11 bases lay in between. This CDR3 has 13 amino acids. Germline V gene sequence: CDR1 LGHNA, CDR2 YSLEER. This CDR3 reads CASSHEIRDEQFF. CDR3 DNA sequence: TGCGCCAGCAGCCACGAAATTCGGGATGAGCAGTTCTTC.

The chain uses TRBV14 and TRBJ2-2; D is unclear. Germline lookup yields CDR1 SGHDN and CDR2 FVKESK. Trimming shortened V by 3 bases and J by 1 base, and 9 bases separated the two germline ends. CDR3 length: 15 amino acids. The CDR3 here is CASSHWLENTGELFF. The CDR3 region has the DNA TGTGCCAGCAGCCACTGGTTGGAGAACACCGGGGAGCTGTTTTTT.

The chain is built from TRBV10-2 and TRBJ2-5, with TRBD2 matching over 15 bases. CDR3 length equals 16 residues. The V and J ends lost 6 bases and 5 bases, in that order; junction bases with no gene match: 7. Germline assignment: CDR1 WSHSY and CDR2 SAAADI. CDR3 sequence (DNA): TGCGCCAGCAGCGCCGGGACTAGCGGGAGGTTGGAGACCCAGTACTTC. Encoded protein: CASSAGTSGRLETQYF.

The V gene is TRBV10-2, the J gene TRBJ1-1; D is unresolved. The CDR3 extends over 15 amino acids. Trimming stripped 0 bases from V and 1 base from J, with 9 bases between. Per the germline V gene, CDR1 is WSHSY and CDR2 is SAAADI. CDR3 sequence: CASSESGPSNTEAFF. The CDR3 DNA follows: TGCGCCAGCAGTGAGTCAGGTCCTTCGAACACTGAAGCTTTCTTT.

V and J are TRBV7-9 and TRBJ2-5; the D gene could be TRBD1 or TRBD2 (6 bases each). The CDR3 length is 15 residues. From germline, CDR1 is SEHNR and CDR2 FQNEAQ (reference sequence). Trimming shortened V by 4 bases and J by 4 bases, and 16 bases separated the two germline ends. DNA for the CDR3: TGTGCCAGCAGCTCGCCCGGGGGCTGGGCAGAGACCCAGTACTTC. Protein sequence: CASSSPGGWAETQYF. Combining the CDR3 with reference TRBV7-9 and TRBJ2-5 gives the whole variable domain DTGVSQNPRHKITKRGQNVTFRCDPISEHNRLYWYRQTLGQGPEFLTYFQNEAQLEKSRLLSDRFSAERPKGSFSTLEIQRTEQGDSAMYLCASSSPGGWAETQYFGPGTRLLVL.

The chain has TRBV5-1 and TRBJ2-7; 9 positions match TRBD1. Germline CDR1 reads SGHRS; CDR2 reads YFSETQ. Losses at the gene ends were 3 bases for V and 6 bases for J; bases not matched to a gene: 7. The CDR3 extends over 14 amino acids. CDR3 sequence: CASSSRTGELEQYF. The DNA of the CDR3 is TGCGCCAGCAGCTCGCGGACAGGGGAACTCGAGCAGTACTTC.

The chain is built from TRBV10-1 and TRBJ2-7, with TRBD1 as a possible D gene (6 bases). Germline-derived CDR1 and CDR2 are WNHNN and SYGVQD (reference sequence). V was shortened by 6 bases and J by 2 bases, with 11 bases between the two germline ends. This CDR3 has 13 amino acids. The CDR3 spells CASSHGQTYEQYF. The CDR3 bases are TGCGCCAGCAGCCATGGACAGACCTACGAGCAGTACTTC.

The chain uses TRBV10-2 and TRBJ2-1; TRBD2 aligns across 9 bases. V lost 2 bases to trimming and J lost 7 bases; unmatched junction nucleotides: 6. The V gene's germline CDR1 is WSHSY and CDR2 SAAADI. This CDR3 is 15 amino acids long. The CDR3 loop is CASSEEVAGENEQFF. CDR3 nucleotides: TGCGCCAGCAGTGAGGAAGTAGCGGGAGAGAATGAGCAGTTCTTC.

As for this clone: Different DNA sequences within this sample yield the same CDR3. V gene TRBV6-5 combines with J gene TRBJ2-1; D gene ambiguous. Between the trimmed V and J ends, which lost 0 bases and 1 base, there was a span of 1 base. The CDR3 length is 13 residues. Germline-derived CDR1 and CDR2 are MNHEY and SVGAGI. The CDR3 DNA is TGTGCCAGCAGTTACTCTTCCTACAATGAGCAGTTCTTC. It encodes CASSYSSYNEQFF.

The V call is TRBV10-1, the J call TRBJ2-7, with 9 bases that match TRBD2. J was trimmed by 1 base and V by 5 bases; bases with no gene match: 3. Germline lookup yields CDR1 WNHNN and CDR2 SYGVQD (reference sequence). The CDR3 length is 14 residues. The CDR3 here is CASSPSGTSYEQYF. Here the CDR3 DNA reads TGCGCCAGCAGTCCTAGCGGGACTTCCTACGAGCAGTACTTC.

The CDR3 bases are TGTGCCAGCAGTTACTCGGCAGGCCTTCACACCGGGGAGCTGTTTTTT. This translates into CASSYSAGLHTGELFF. This rearrangement joins TRBV6-5 to TRBJ2-2, with D unresolved. Between the trimmed V and J ends, which lost 0 bases and 3 bases, there was a span of 11 bases. The CDR3 has 16 residues. The germline CDR1 and CDR2 sequences are MNHEY and SVGAGI.

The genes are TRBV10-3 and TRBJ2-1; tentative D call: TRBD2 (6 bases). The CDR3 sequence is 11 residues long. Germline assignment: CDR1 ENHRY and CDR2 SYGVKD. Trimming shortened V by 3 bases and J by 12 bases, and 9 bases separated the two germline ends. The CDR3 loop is CAISDQRVQFF. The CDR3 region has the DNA TGTGCCATCAGTGACCAGCGGGTGCAGTTCTTC.